This T cell receptor beta chain came from a study of OX40 agonist ivuxolimab in advanced cancers. On the study more broadly: Patients were treated with intravenous ivuxolimab, dosed at 0.01 to 10 mg/kg and infused every 2 weeks.

V lost 0 bases and J 2 bases, leaving 5 bases between the germline ends. Looked up from germline, CDR1 is LGHNA and CDR2 is YSLEER. The CDR3 consists of 13 residues. Profiling relied on immunoSEQ multiplex PCR, and the TCRdb table lists in-frame clones only, not all of them. The data show around 54,000 clones, 90% to 95% seen once. This receptor was taken from an adult with an advanced solid tumor such as melanoma, head and neck, liver or kidney cancer. The rearrangement joins TRBV4-3 to TRBJ2-7; D uncertain. The material was CD4+ or CD8+ T cells sorted from blood, obtained in a trial of the OX40 agonist ivuxolimab. The CDR3 DNA is TGCGCCAGCAGCCAAGATTCCGCCTACGAGCAGTACTTC. Its translation: CASSQDSAYEQYF.